This T cell receptor beta chain was obtained from a study of blood T cell repertoires in COVID-19. About the study: PBMCs, B-cell-depleted T cells, or T cells were the source of the cDNA or gDNA that made up the material.

Authors' analysis steps: Estimation of nucleated cell counts relied on the amplification of reference gene primers. Method: immunoSEQ multiplex PCR; TCRdb's copy keeps in-frame clones and lacks some. V and J calls plus clone size are reproduced from that table; the DNA served to infer D and trimming. Of roughly 90,000 clones in the sample, around 86% are singletons; the top ten hold more than 2%. Germline values: CDR1 SNHLY, CDR2 FYNNEI. With 4 bases removed from V and 4 bases from J, the gap between germline ends came to 8 bases. This CDR3 contains 13 residues. This sequence joins TRBV2 and TRBJ1-5; D ambiguous. The sample consisted of peripheral blood. This clonotype was obtained from a woman aged 70-85 years with acute or convalescent COVID-19. In DNA, the CDR3 is TGTGCCAGCAGTGCACGGTGGAATCAGCCCCAGCATTTT. It specifies CASSARWNQPQHF. Full variable domain (remainder filled in from reference TRBV2 and TRBJ1-5): EPEVTQTPSHQVTQMGQEVILRCVPISNHLYFYWYRQILGQKVEFLVSFYNNEISEKSEIFDDQFSVERPDGSNFTLKIRSTKLEDSAMYFCASSARWNQPQHFGDGTRLSIL.